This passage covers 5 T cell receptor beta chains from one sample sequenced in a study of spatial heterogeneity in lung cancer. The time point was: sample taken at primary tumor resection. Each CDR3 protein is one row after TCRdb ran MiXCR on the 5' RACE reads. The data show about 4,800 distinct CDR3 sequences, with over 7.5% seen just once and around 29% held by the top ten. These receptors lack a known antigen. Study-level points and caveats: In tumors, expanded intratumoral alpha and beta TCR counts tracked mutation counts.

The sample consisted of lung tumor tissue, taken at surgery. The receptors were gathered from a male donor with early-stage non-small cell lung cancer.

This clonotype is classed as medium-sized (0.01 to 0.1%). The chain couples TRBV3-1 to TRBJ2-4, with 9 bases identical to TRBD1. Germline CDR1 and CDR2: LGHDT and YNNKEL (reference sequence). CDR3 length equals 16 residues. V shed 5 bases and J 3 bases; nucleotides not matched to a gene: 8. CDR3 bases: TGTGCCAGCAGCAACGGGACAGGGTTAGGCAAAAACATTCAGTACTTC. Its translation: CASSNGTGLGKNIQYF.

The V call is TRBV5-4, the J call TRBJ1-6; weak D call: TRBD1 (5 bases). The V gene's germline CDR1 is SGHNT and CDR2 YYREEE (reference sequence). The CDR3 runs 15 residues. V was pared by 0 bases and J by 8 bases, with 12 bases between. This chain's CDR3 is CASSLGKGTDSPLHF. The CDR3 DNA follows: TGTGCCAGCAGCTTGGGGAAGGGGACGGATTCACCCCTCCACTTT.

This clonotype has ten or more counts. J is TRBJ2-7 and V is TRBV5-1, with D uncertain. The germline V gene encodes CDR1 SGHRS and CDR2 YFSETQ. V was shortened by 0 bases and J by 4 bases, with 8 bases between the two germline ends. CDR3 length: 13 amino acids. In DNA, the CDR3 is TGCGCCAGCAGCTTGGAACCCCATTACGAGCAGTACTTC. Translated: CASSLEPHYEQYF.

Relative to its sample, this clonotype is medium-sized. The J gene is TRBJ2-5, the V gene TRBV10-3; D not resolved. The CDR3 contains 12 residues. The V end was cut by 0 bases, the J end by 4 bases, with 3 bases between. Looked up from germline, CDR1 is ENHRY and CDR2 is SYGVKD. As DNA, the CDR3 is TGTGCCATCAGTGAGTCGAGAGAGACCCAGTACTTC. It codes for CAISESRETQYF.

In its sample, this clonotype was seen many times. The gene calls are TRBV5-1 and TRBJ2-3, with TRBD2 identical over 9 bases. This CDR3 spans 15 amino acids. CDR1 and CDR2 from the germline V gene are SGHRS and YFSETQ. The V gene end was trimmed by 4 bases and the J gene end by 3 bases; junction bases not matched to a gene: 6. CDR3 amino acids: CASSPRLAATDTQYF. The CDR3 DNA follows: TGCGCCAGCAGCCCAAGACTAGCGGCTACAGATACGCAGTATTTT. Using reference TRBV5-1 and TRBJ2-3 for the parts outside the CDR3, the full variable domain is KAGVTQTPRYLIKTRGQQVTLSCSPISGHRSVSWYQQTPGQGLQFLFEYFSETQRNKGNFPGRFSGRQFSNSRSEMNVSTLELGDSALYLCASSPRLAATDTQYFGPGTRLTVL.